Shown below are 12 T cell receptor beta chains from a single sample sequenced in a study of cytomegalovirus exposure and HLA in healthy donors. Primers for the PCR totalled 60 Vbeta and 13 Jbeta. Profiling relied on immunoSEQ multiplex PCR, and the TCRdb table lists in-frame clones only, not all of them. Among tens of thousands of clones listed, around 75% were seen once. Sequencing used PBMCs. These TCRs come from a woman between 40 and 50 years old in good health and CMV-seropositive.

The chain has TRBV27 and TRBJ2-1; the match to TRBD2 covers 11 bases. This CDR3 spans 14 amino acids. In germline, CDR1 is MNHEY, CDR2 SMNVEV (reference sequence). V lost 4 bases, J lost 9 bases, and 5 bases stayed unmatched. The CDR3 bases are TGTGCCAGCAGTTCCGGGACTAGCGGAAGTGAGCAGTTCTTC. Amino acids: CASSSGTSGSEQFF.

The rearrangement joins TRBV28 to TRBJ1-2; perhaps TRBD1 as D (5 bases). The CDR3 runs 11 residues. Germline V gene lookup returns CDR1 MDHEN and CDR2 SYDVKM. The CDR3 coding sequence is TGTGTGGCAGGGAGGAACTATGGCTACACCTTC. The encoded protein is CVAGRNYGYTF.

This clone was detected only a few times. V is TRBV7-3 and J is TRBJ2-7, with 8 bases that match TRBD2. Germline V gene data show CDR1 as SGHTA and CDR2 as FQGTGA. CDR3 length equals 15 residues. The ends lost 2 bases at V and 4 bases at J; junction bases unmatched: 7. Here the CDR3 reads CASSLEGPGGYEQYF. As DNA, the CDR3 is TGTGCCAGCAGCTTAGAGGGCCCGGGAGGGTACGAGCAGTACTTC.

The V gene is TRBV7-9, the J gene TRBJ2-7; no definite D call. V was cut by 8 bases and J by 3 bases, with 11 bases left in between. The CDR3 has 12 residues. CDR1 SEHNR and CDR2 FQNEAQ come from the germline V gene (reference sequence). The CDR3 spells CASVVGDYEQYF. For the CDR3, the DNA is TGTGCCAGCGTCGTGGGCGACTACGAGCAGTACTTC. Supplemented by reference TRBV7-9 and TRBJ2-7, the full variable domain reads DTGVSQNPRHKITKRGQNVTFRCDPISEHNRLYWYRQTLGQGPEFLTYFQNEAQLEKSRLLSDRFSAERPKGSFSTLEIQRTEQGDSAMYLCASVVGDYEQYFGPGTRLTVT.

The chain joins TRBV9 to TRBJ1-2, with unresolved D. This CDR3 has 15 residues. V was trimmed by 1 base and J by 2 bases, leaving 12 bases between them. CDR1 and CDR2 from the germline V gene are SGDLS and YYNGEE. CDR3 sequence (DNA): TGTGCCAGCAGCGTAAATTCCGGGGTAAACTATGGCTACACCTTC. Translating gives CASSVNSGVNYGYTF.

This chain uses TRBV10-1 with TRBJ2-3, with D tentatively TRBD1 (5 bases). The CDR3 has 14 residues. Trimming took off 5 bases at V and 4 bases at J, with 13 bases between the two ends. Germline V gene sequence: CDR1 WNHNN, CDR2 SYGVQD (reference sequence). CDR3 DNA sequence: TGCGCCAGCAGTTTCAGGGTCCTCGCAGATACGCAGTATTTT. As protein: CASSFRVLADTQYF.

V gene TRBV9 combines with J gene TRBJ1-3; D remains unclear. Between the trimmed V and J ends, which lost 7 bases and 0 bases, there was a span of 14 bases. The CDR3 contains 15 residues. Germline values: CDR1 SGDLS, CDR2 YYNGEE. CDR3 residues: CASGTQQSSGNTIYF. The CDR3, as DNA: TGTGCCAGCGGAACTCAACAGAGCTCTGGAAACACCATATATTTT.

In this sample, this clone turned up once. This rearrangement joins TRBV5-1 to TRBJ1-1; D is ambiguous. V shed 0 bases and J shed 3 bases, with 9 bases lying between them. Germline V gene sequence: CDR1 SGHRS, CDR2 YFSETQ. The CDR3 has 14 amino acids. This CDR3 reads CASSLGEGHTEAFF. CDR3 coding DNA: TGCGCCAGCAGCTTGGGGGAGGGCCACACTGAAGCTTTCTTT.

On this clone: Without the conserved terminal phenylalanine or tryptophan, this CDR3 likely stems from a read error. The rearrangement uses TRBV6-1 and TRBJ2-2, with D uncertain. Trimming removed 8 bases from V and 7 bases from J, with 8 bases in between. The CDR3 has 11 amino acids. CDR1 and CDR2 from the germline V gene are MNHNS and SASEGT. The CDR3 DNA reads TGTGCCAGCCTACAAGTCGGGGAGCTGTTTGTT. As protein: CASLQVGELFV.

V gene TRBV11-2 combines with J gene TRBJ2-7; 13 bases match TRBD2. From germline, CDR1 is SGHAT and CDR2 FQNNGV. The CDR3 runs to 17 residues. Germline trimming cut 1 base from V and 2 bases from J; bases unmatched to any gene: 5. In DNA form, the CDR3 reads TGTGCCAGCAGCTTAGGGGGACTAGCGGGAAAACCCTACGAGCAGTACTTC. Its translation: CASSLGGLAGKPYEQYF. The full variable domain, completed using reference TRBV11-2 and TRBJ2-7, is EAGVAQSPRYKIIEKRQSVAFWCNPISGHATLYWYQQILGQGPKLLIQFQNNGVVDDSQLPKDRFSAERLKGVDSTLKIQPAKLEDSAVYLCASSLGGLAGKPYEQYFGPGTRLTVT.

This clone was observed once. The chain has TRBV4-3 and TRBJ2-7, with a possible D match to TRBD1 (6 bases). Germline V gene lookup returns CDR1 LGHNA and CDR2 YSLEER. The CDR3 has 13 amino acids. V was cut by 0 bases and J by 7 bases, with 10 bases left in between. CDR3 region: CASSQDRDREQYF. The CDR3 nucleotides read TGCGCCAGCAGCCAAGATAGAGACAGGGAGCAGTACTTC.

This chain uses TRBV18 with TRBJ1-1; possibly TRBD1 for D (6 bases). Trimming removed 3 bases at V and 4 bases at J, with 15 bases between. The CDR3 is 15 amino acids. CDR1 is KGHSH, CDR2 LQKENI, per germline. CDR3 loop: CASSPGAGVGTEAFF. In nucleotides, the CDR3 is TGTGCCAGCTCACCGGGGGCAGGGGTAGGCACTGAAGCTTTCTTT.